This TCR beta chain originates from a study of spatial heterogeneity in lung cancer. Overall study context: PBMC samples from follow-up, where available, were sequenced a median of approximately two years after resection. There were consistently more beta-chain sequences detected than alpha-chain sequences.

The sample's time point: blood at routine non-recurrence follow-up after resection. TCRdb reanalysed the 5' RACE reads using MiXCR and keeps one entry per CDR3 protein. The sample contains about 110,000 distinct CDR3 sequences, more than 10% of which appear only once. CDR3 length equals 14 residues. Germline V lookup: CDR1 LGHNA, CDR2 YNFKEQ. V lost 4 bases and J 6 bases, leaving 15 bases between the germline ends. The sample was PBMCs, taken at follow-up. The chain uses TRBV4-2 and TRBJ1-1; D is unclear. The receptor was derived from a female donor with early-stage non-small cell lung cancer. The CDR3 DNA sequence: TGTGCCAGCAGCCCCACGGGGAGTACATCTGAAGCTTTCTTT. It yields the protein CASSPTGSTSEAFF.